This TCR beta chain was captured by sequencing in a study of read filtering for tumor transcriptome and immune sequencing. Whole-study results and caveats: Dropping single-read clonotypes raised IR-seq and RNA-seq shared-clonotype correlation.

The library was built from about 400 ng RNA with molecular barcoded adaptors for alpha/delta and beta/gamma chains. TCRdb reprocessed the reads with MiXCR, giving one entry per CDR3 protein. The sample yields 100,000 to 150,000 distinct CDR3 sequences, 13% seen once. Germline V CDR1 and CDR2: SNHLY, FYNNEI. The CDR3 is 12 residues long. V was trimmed by 4 bases and J by 6 bases, leaving 9 bases between them. As regards this clonotype: The target antigen is unknown.

The source of this sequence is a donor aged 40 or older with multiple myeloma. This chain connects TRBV2 to TRBJ1-1; D gene uncertain. Sequencing was done on a sample of a population of CD138-negative cells sorted from bone marrow. CDR3 in DNA: TGTGCCAGCAGTGGAGAGGCAGCTGAAGCTTTCTTT. It yields the protein CASSGEAAEAFF.